This T cell receptor (beta chain) was captured in a study of healthy donors' naive CD4 and CD8 T cells. This CDR3 is 14 amino acids long. V was trimmed by 4 bases and J by 4 bases, leaving 16 bases between them. Germline V gene lookup returns CDR1 SQVTM and CDR2 ANQGSEA. TCR libraries were built from 450 to 650 ng of total RNA by linear amplification. MiXCR, run by TCRdb on the reads, gives a single entry per CDR3 protein. The sample comprises 180,000 or so distinct CDR3 sequences, 65% to 75% of which are singletons, and roughly 2.4% rests with the top ten. The gene calls are TRBV29-1 and TRBJ1-1, with TRBD1 as a possible D gene (6 bases). Sample: naive CD4+ and CD8+ T cells sorted from blood, pooled from several donors. This receptor was taken from a pool of human donors in good health; the sample pools cells from several healthy donors. DNA of the CDR3: TGCAGCGTTGTTTTCACGGGGGGCGGCACTGAAGCTTTCTTT. This gives the protein CSVVFTGGGTEAFF.